This TCR beta chain was identified during a study of CD8 T cells in ankylosing spondylitis (dated by TCRdb to the late 2010s). Background for the entire study: The study profiled T cell receptor beta repertoires in healthy donors and ankylosing spondylitis patients to find disease-linked TCR variants. The whole study cohort included over a hundred healthy donors and 25 ankylosing spondylitis patients. Peripheral blood was sampled, and synovial fluid was also collected from ankylosing spondylitis patients. The investigation overall reported the following: Some of the motif variants had been reported before in the synovial fluid and blood of reactive arthritis patients, a finding that suggests common disease-initiation mechanisms. A TCR beta motif of eight highly homologous amino acid variants appeared characteristic of blood from ankylosing spondylitis patients. According to the report, matched synovial fluid samples from ankylosing spondylitis patients were significantly enriched for the disease-linked clones. The disease-linked clones had a CD8+ phenotype and were found at relatively low frequencies in peripheral blood.

Sequencing relied on an Illumina HiSeq 2500. TCR beta libraries were prepared by quantitative 5'-RACE with molecular barcodes. In the original analysis: Disease-linked TCR variants were identified with a new computational method built on a probabilistic model of VDJ rearrangement. The public reads were reanalyzed by TCRdb: fastp trimming at Q25, MiXCR alignment, in-frame beta chains only. For every CDR3 protein sequence, its rows merge into one entry that carries the most common genes and DNA. The V and J calls follow TCRdb's processing rather than the paper's. For this sample there are under 300,000 distinct CDR3 sequences; 15% to 20% appear just once. Of the sample, about a third falls within the top ten clones. V loses 7 bases, J loses 7 bases, and the germline ends lie 17 bases apart. CDR1 and CDR2 were assigned from the germline V gene as SQVTM and ANQGSEA. The CDR3 covers 13 residues, taking in both the cysteine and the phenylalanine. The retained sequence is limited to the CDR3, 39 bases, with the frame set at the first base.

With respect to this clonotype: Its target antigen remains unknown. No base quality values were provided; no much bigger clone lies one nucleotide off.

The specimen was blood, either unsorted or a sorted T cell fraction (not recorded which). Recombination joined TRBV29-1 with TRBJ2-4, with an unclear D gene assignment. The origin of this receptor is a male donor with ankylosing spondylitis or in good health (not recorded which). This receptor carries the CDR3 CSALTPEINIQYF. The sequenced DNA is TGCAGCGCCCTGACACCGGAGATCAACATTCAGTACTTC.